This TCR beta chain was sequenced for a study of blood T cell repertoires in COVID-19. Study summary: The study drew acute and convalescent COVID-19 samples from the United States, Italy and Spain. PBMCs, B-cell-depleted T cells, or T cells were the source of the cDNA or gDNA that made up the material.

Germline CDR1 and CDR2: LNHDA and SQIVND (reference sequence). V lost 7 bases to trimming and J lost 5 bases; unmatched junction nucleotides: 9. The CDR3 consists of 14 residues. Seattle-derived patients entered the study during active infection and were followed longitudinally. TCRdb's copy holds only in-frame clones and misses some; the assay was immunoSEQ multiplex PCR. The profile covers 290,000 or so clones, with roughly 90% appearing a single time and 2.2% taken by the ten largest. V usage is TRBV19 and J usage is TRBJ1-1; 8 bases are a match to TRBD1. Sequences were obtained from peripheral blood. This clonotype was sampled from a woman in her 30s with COVID-19, enrolled during active disease. The DNA of the CDR3 is TGTGCCAGTAAGTTCCGACAGGGGAGGACTGAAGCTTTCTTT. Residues: CASKFRQGRTEAFF.